What follows are 29 T cell receptor beta chains derived from one specimen sequenced in a study of cytomegalovirus exposure and HLA in healthy donors. With 60 Vbeta and 13 Jbeta primers, the PCR was carried out. This table comes from immunoSEQ multiplex PCR, and its TCRdb copy is limited to in-frame clones, with some not included. The table lists 75,000 to 80,000 clones, over 70% of them singletons. Material: PBMCs. The receptors here all came from a male donor in good health and CMV-seronegative.

This clone came up a few times. The chain employs TRBV7-2 and TRBJ1-3; D remains unclear. The CDR3 runs 14 residues. V dropped 4 bases and J dropped 8 bases, with 15 bases sitting between them. CDR1 is SGHTA, CDR2 FQGNSA, per germline. CDR3 residues: CASSSPWRRDTIYF. The CDR3, as DNA: TGTGCCAGCAGCTCCCCTTGGAGGCGGGACACCATATATTTT.

The chain couples TRBV7-2 to TRBJ2-5; tentatively, D is TRBD1 (6 bases). CDR1 and CDR2 from the germline V gene are SGHTA and FQGNSA. There are 16 residues in the CDR3. V lost 4 bases, J lost 5 bases, and 20 bases lay in between. In nucleotides, the CDR3 is TGTGCCAGCAGCTCGATCCGGGACACGCGGCGGGAGACCCAGTACTTC. Translated: CASSSIRDTRRETQYF.

This chain uses TRBV15 with TRBJ1-5, with 8 bases fitting TRBD1. This CDR3 is 15 amino acids long. The trim removed 0 bases at V and 5 bases at J, leaving 3 bases unmatched. Germline V gives CDR1 LNHNV, CDR2 YYDKDF (reference sequence). CDR3 protein: CATSRDPGGDQPQHF. The CDR3 region has the DNA TGTGCCACCAGCAGAGATCCAGGGGGCGATCAGCCCCAGCATTTT. The complete variable domain, with remaining parts taken from reference TRBV15 and TRBJ1-5, reads DAMVIQNPRYQVTQFGKPVTLSCSQTLNHNVMYWYQQKSSQAPKLLFHYYDKDFNNEADTPDNFQSRRPNTSFCFLDIRSPGLGDTAMYLCATSRDPGGDQPQHFGDGTRLSIL.

The chain couples TRBV27 to TRBJ2-1, with 7 nucleotides matching TRBD1. This CDR3 comprises 14 residues. Unmatched junction bases numbered 8, after V lost 6 bases and J lost 6 bases. CDR1 and CDR2 from the germline V gene are MNHEY and SMNVEV (reference sequence). CDR3 sequence (DNA): TGTGCCAGCAGCCGATACAACAGGGGCAATGAGCAGTTCTTC. This codes for CASSRYNRGNEQFF.

The rearrangement joins TRBV19 to TRBJ1-1; the match to TRBD1 covers 9 bases. V lost 5 bases to trimming and J lost 0 bases; unmatched junction nucleotides: 7. Germline V gene lookup returns CDR1 LNHDA and CDR2 SQIVND (reference sequence). This CDR3 is 16 amino acids long. The CDR3 reads CASSPGDRVMNTEAFF. The CDR3 DNA follows: TGTGCCAGTAGTCCTGGGGACAGGGTAATGAACACTGAAGCTTTCTTT.

The chain uses TRBV28 and TRBJ1-4, with D perhaps matching TRBD1 (6 bases). In germline, CDR1 is MDHEN, CDR2 SYDVKM. The CDR3 is made up of 15 amino acids. The V end was cut by 5 bases, the J end by 7 bases, with 17 bases between. As DNA, the CDR3 is TGTGCCAGCAGTATCTACAGGGTTATAGGTGAAAAACTGTTTTTT. Protein sequence: CASSIYRVIGEKLFF.

In this sample, this clone turned up a few times. The chain carries TRBV5-1 and TRBJ2-2; 9 nucleotides align to TRBD1. The V and J ends lost 8 bases and 6 bases, in that order; junction bases with no gene match: 17. CDR3 length equals 17 residues. Germline V lookup: CDR1 SGHRS, CDR2 YFSETQ. Here the CDR3 DNA reads TGCGCCAGTTATCCTGACAGGGGGTATTATTTCTCCGGGGAGCTGTTTTTT. Translated: CASYPDRGYYFSGELFF. The full variable domain, with the rest looked up from reference TRBV5-1 and TRBJ2-2, is KAGVTQTPRYLIKTRGQQVTLSCSPISGHRSVSWYQQTPGQGLQFLFEYFSETQRNKGNFPGRFSGRQFSNSRSEMNVSTLELGDSALYLCASYPDRGYYFSGELFFGEGSRLTVL.

The chain carries TRBV9 and TRBJ2-5; D unresolved. This CDR3 contains 14 residues. CDR1 SGDLS and CDR2 YYNGEE come from the germline V gene. The ends were cut back, 3 bases at V and 1 base at J, with 10 bases in the middle. CDR3 loop: CASSEHASQETQYF. CDR3 bases: TGTGCCAGCAGCGAACACGCCAGCCAAGAGACCCAGTACTTC.

This chain links TRBV15 with TRBJ2-2; D may be TRBD2 (6 bases). Deletions cut 6 bases from V and 5 bases from J, with 16 bases between. The CDR3 is 15 residues long. CDR1 LNHNV and CDR2 YYDKDF come from the germline V gene (reference sequence). CDR3 region: CATSPSGAGTGELFF. The CDR3 nucleotides are TGTGCCACCAGTCCCAGCGGTGCGGGGACCGGGGAGCTGTTTTTT.

This chain links TRBV11-2 with TRBJ2-7, with D perhaps TRBD1 (7 bases). The V end lost 2 bases, the J end lost 5 bases, and 13 bases lay between the germline ends. CDR3 length: 14 residues. In germline, CDR1 is SGHAT, CDR2 FQNNGV. This CDR3 is CASSLRQGLDEQYF. For the CDR3, the DNA is TGTGCCAGCAGCTTACGACAGGGACTTGACGAGCAGTACTTC.

The rearrangement uses TRBV6-6 and TRBJ1-5; no definite D call. The CDR3 totals 14 residues. The germline gives CDR1 MNHNY, CDR2 SVGAGI (reference sequence). Between the trimmed V and J ends, which lost 2 bases and 4 bases, there was a span of 9 bases. The CDR3, as DNA: TGTGCCAGCAGTTACGGGCGCCAGAATCAGCCCCAGCATTTT. Translation: CASSYGRQNQPQHF.

V gene TRBV2 combines with J gene TRBJ2-2; perhaps TRBD2 as D (6 bases). Trimming cost V 8 bases and J 5 bases, with 12 bases left between them. CDR3 length: 13 amino acids. Germline CDR1 SNHLY, CDR2 FYNNEI. The CDR3 region is CASYGGWTGELFF. In DNA form, the CDR3 reads TGTGCCAGCTATGGGGGGTGGACCGGGGAGCTGTTTTTT.

V and J are TRBV7-8 and TRBJ2-7, with a tentative D call TRBD1 (7 bases). CDR1 is SGHVS and CDR2 is FQNEAQ in the germline V gene. CDR3 size: 13 residues. V was shortened by 2 bases and J by 6 bases, with 11 bases between the two germline ends. The CDR3 loop is CASSLNRGGEQYF. For the CDR3, the DNA is TGTGCCAGCAGCTTAAACAGGGGAGGCGAGCAGTACTTC.

The chain joins TRBV6-4 to TRBJ2-2; 9 bases fit TRBD1. The CDR3 length is 15 residues. CDR1 is MRHNA and CDR2 is SNTAGT in the germline V gene. Trimming at V came to 6 bases and at J to 3 bases, leaving 5 bases not matched to a gene. CDR3 in DNA: TGTGCCAGCAGAGCCGGGACAGGGTACACCGGGGAGCTGTTTTTT. This encodes CASRAGTGYTGELFF.

The V gene is TRBV7-9, the J gene TRBJ2-5; TRBD2 aligns across 9 bases. There are 18 residues in the CDR3. Unmatched junction bases numbered 9, after V lost 1 base and J lost 0 bases. CDR1 and CDR2 (germline): SEHNR, FQNEAQ (reference sequence). The CDR3 DNA is TGTGCCAGCAGCTTAGGCGGCCTAACTAGCGGGTACCAAGAGACCCAGTACTTC. The encoded protein is CASSLGGLTSGYQETQYF.

The sample holds a few counts of this clone. The rearrangement joins TRBV7-9 to TRBJ2-1; 7 bases line up with TRBD2. J gave up 12 bases and V 5 bases, and 22 bases lay outside the gene matches. In germline, CDR1 is SEHNR, CDR2 FQNEAQ (reference sequence). The CDR3 is 17 residues long. The CDR3 nucleotides are TGTGCCAGCAGCCCAGTGGACGGGCGGGGGAAGTCTATGTGGCAGTTCTTC. Translating gives CASSPVDGRGKSMWQFF. The full variable domain, with the rest looked up from reference TRBV7-9 and TRBJ2-1, is DTGVSQNPRHKITKRGQNVTFRCDPISEHNRLYWYRQTLGQGPEFLTYFQNEAQLEKSRLLSDRFSAERPKGSFSTLEIQRTEQGDSAMYLCASSPVDGRGKSMWQFFGPGTRLTVL.

The CDR3 DNA reads as TGCGCCAGCAGCTCCGGGACACCGAACACCGGGGAGCTGTTTTTT. Residues: CASSSGTPNTGELFF. This chain connects TRBV5-1 to TRBJ2-2, with D perhaps matching TRBD1 (6 bases). The length of the CDR3 is 15 residues. From germline, CDR1 is SGHRS and CDR2 YFSETQ. With 3 bases removed from V and 0 bases from J, the gap between germline ends came to 9 bases.

As to this clone: One end of the junction is discordant with germline, which a read error may explain. The chain combines TRBV7-2 with TRBJ1-5; D ambiguous. Germline CDR1 SGHTA, CDR2 FQGNSA. The CDR3 is 15 amino acids. CDR3 in DNA: TGTGCCAGCAGCTTAGGCCTGGGTAGCAATCAGCCCCAGAATTTT. It yields the protein CASSLGLGSNQPQNF.

The chain recombines TRBV9 with TRBJ2-7, with TRBD1 matching 7 bases. CDR1 and CDR2 (germline): SGDLS, YYNGEE. This CDR3 region has 13 residues. The junction had 3 bases not matched to a gene; V was cut back by 3 bases and J by 3 bases. The CDR3 loop is CASSARQGYEQYF. The DNA of the CDR3 is TGTGCCAGCAGCGCCAGACAGGGCTACGAGCAGTACTTC. Complete variable domain (other parts from reference TRBV9 and TRBJ2-7): DSGVTQTPKHLITATGQRVTLRCSPRSGDLSVYWYQQSLDQGLQFLIQYYNGEERAKGNILERFSAQQFPDLHSELNLSSLELGDSALYFCASSARQGYEQYFGPGTRLTVT.

This clone has just one count. The gene calls are TRBV5-8 and TRBJ2-6; D may be TRBD1 (6 bases). Germline CDR1 SGHTS, CDR2 YDEGEE. The CDR3 is 15 amino acids. V lost 4 bases and J 3 bases, leaving 11 bases between the germline ends. The CDR3 loop reads CASSITGFGANVLTF. The CDR3 DNA follows: TGTGCCAGCAGCATCACAGGGTTTGGGGCCAACGTCCTGACTTTC.

This sequence joins TRBV30 and TRBJ2-6; 7 positions agree with TRBD2. V was clipped by 0 bases and J by 0 bases; unmatched bases: 2. This CDR3 spans 16 amino acids. Germline CDR1 is GTSNPN and CDR2 is SVGIG (reference sequence). The chain's CDR3 is CAWSVWGGSGANVLTF. CDR3 in DNA: TGTGCCTGGAGTGTATGGGGGGGCTCTGGGGCCAACGTCCTGACTTTC.

V gene TRBV5-1 combines with J gene TRBJ2-3, with D possibly being TRBD1 (6 bases). Trimming stripped 4 bases from V and 2 bases from J, with 23 bases between. The germline CDR1 and CDR2 sequences are SGHRS and YFSETQ. The CDR3 spans 18 residues. The chain's CDR3 is CASSPGRGPSDLTDTQYF. For the CDR3, the DNA is TGCGCCAGCAGCCCCGGCAGGGGCCCCTCAGACCTCACAGATACGCAGTATTTT.

The CDR3 nucleotides are TGCAGCGTTGAACCCGGACAGGGCTATGGCTACACCTTC. It translates to CSVEPGQGYGYTF. V usage is TRBV29-1 and J usage is TRBJ1-2; 8 nucleotides line up with TRBD1. The CDR3 has 13 residues. The V and J ends lost 2 bases and 4 bases, in that order; junction bases with no gene match: 3. Germline V gives CDR1 SQVTM, CDR2 ANQGSEA.

The chain carries TRBV15 and TRBJ1-4, with D maybe TRBD1 (5 bases). The CDR3 length is 16 residues. The germline V gene encodes CDR1 LNHNV and CDR2 YYDKDF (reference sequence). Between the trimmed V and J ends, which lost 3 bases and 3 bases, there was a span of 14 bases. The CDR3 loop is CATSSRGNSANEKLFF. The CDR3 nucleotides are TGTGCCACCAGCAGCCGGGGGAATAGCGCTAATGAAAAACTGTTTTTT. The variable domain in full, with the rest retrieved from reference TRBV15 and TRBJ1-4, is DAMVIQNPRYQVTQFGKPVTLSCSQTLNHNVMYWYQQKSSQAPKLLFHYYDKDFNNEADTPDNFQSRRPNTSFCFLDIRSPGLGDTAMYLCATSSRGNSANEKLFFGSGTQLSVL.

The chain joins TRBV6-5 to TRBJ2-1; TRBD1 matches at 10 bases. The CDR3 runs to 15 residues. Germline V gene data show CDR1 as MNHEY and CDR2 as SVGAGI. The ends lost 1 base at V and 8 bases at J; junction bases unmatched: 5. CDR3 region: CASSYFGDRGDEQFF. CDR3 coding DNA: TGTGCCAGCAGTTACTTTGGGGACAGGGGCGATGAGCAGTTCTTC.

The chain links TRBV5-4 to TRBJ1-1; 9 nucleotides agree with TRBD1. CDR1 and CDR2 from the germline V gene are SGHNT and YYREEE (reference sequence). This CDR3 is built from 14 residues. V shed 0 bases, J shed 4 bases, and the junction held 1 base outside the gene matches. The CDR3: CASSLGDRATEAFF. CDR3 DNA: TGTGCCAGCAGCTTGGGGGACAGGGCCACTGAAGCTTTCTTT.

The chain's CDR3 is CASSVQQIPYGYTF. CDR3 sequence (DNA): TGTGCCAGCAGCGTCCAACAGATCCCCTATGGCTACACCTTC. This chain joins TRBV9 and TRBJ1-2, with D unclear. CDR1 and CDR2 from the germline V gene are SGDLS and YYNGEE. This CDR3 is built from 14 residues. Trimming took off 2 bases at V and 4 bases at J, with 12 bases between the two ends.

V gene TRBV7-8 combines with J gene TRBJ2-1, with 8 nucleotides matching TRBD2. The CDR3 length is 18 residues. Germline trimming cut 2 bases from V and 0 bases from J; bases unmatched to any gene: 9. Germline CDR1 SGHVS, CDR2 FQNEAQ. CDR3: CASSLWSSGKSSYNEQFF. In nucleotides, the CDR3 is TGTGCCAGCAGCTTATGGAGTAGCGGGAAGAGCTCCTACAATGAGCAGTTCTTC.

The rearrangement joins TRBV5-4 to TRBJ1-3; TRBD1 might be the D (5 bases). This CDR3 region has 15 residues. Germline CDR1 is SGHNT and CDR2 is YYREEE (reference sequence). V lost 1 base to trimming and J lost 0 bases, with 8 bases between them. The CDR3 nucleotides are TGTGCCAGCAGCTTGATGGGGGGCTCTGGAAACACCATATATTTT. This sequence encodes CASSLMGGSGNTIYF.